This T cell receptor (beta chain) stems from a study of blood T cell dynamics during melanoma immunotherapy. Background on the study: Standard first-line treatment here was pembrolizumab or nivolumab plus ipilimumab in metastatic melanoma. Findings and caveats of the study: PBMC repertoires of eventual disease-control patients split at W3 into clonality or diversity gains.

V gave up 6 bases and J gave up 5 bases; unmatched junction bases: 7. Germline CDR1 reads MNHEY; CDR2 reads SVGAGI. This CDR3 is built from 15 residues. Described time point: pre-treatment baseline. Apart from two fast progressors, RECIST 1.1 response was judged 12 weeks post-infusion. As to this clone: The antigen remains unidentified.

A fixed DNA input of 300 to 350 ng was used per bulk PBMC sample. This table comes from immunoSEQ multiplex PCR, and its TCRdb copy is limited to in-frame clones, with some not included. This table holds around 12,000 clones, approximately 84% found once. This chain joins TRBV6-5 and TRBJ2-5, with TRBD2 matching 12 bases. The sample consisted of blood, taken from a patient treated with checkpoint blockade. This receptor was taken from a human donor with melanoma. The CDR3 here is CASSASGGDTETQYF. CDR3 nucleotides: TGTGCCAGCAGCGCTAGCGGGGGGGATACGGAGACCCAGTACTTC.